This T cell receptor (beta chain) was identified during a study of control samples from healthy donors and cancer patients. Repertoires were generated with immunoSEQ multiplex PCR, while TCRdb's copy carries only in-frame clones and drops some. The sample lists roughly 100,000 clones; roughly 94% were seen once. The CDR3 is 14 residues long. J was trimmed by 2 bases and V by 5 bases; bases with no gene match: 6. CDR1 is MNHEY, CDR2 SVGEGT, per germline. The source of this sequence is a woman younger than 30 in good health. The sequenced material came from blood. V is TRBV6-2 or TRBV6-3 and J is TRBJ2-7; 7 bases are a match to TRBD1. CDR3 residues: CASSTDRATYEQYF. CDR3 in DNA: TGTGCCAGCAGTACCGACAGGGCAACCTACGAGCAGTACTTC.